This TCR beta chain was recovered during a study of cytomegalovirus exposure and HLA in healthy donors. Regarding the study as a whole: First-cohort TCR clusters were later found to tend to co-occur in the 90 to 150 validation repertoires. The classifier was said to identify cytomegalovirus status with high specificity and sensitivity.

The CDR3 has 15 amino acids. CDR1 is MNHNY, CDR2 SVGAGI, per germline (reference sequence). J lost 3 bases, V lost 5 bases, and 3 bases had no gene match. In the case of this clone: As yet, its antigen is unknown.

Assay used: immunoSEQ multiplex PCR; TCRdb lists only in-frame clones, some missing. The data contain 200,000 to 250,000 clones, around four fifths of them seen just once; the ten biggest clones take up 4.5% to 6%. The receptor was derived from a woman aged 18-30 years in good health and CMV-seronegative. Sequencing input: PBMCs. The chain has TRBV6-6 and TRBJ2-1; 11 bases map to TRBD2. CDR3 protein: CASSVGTSGYNEQFF. The CDR3 nucleotides read TGTGCCAGCAGTGTCGGGACTAGCGGCTACAATGAGCAGTTCTTC.